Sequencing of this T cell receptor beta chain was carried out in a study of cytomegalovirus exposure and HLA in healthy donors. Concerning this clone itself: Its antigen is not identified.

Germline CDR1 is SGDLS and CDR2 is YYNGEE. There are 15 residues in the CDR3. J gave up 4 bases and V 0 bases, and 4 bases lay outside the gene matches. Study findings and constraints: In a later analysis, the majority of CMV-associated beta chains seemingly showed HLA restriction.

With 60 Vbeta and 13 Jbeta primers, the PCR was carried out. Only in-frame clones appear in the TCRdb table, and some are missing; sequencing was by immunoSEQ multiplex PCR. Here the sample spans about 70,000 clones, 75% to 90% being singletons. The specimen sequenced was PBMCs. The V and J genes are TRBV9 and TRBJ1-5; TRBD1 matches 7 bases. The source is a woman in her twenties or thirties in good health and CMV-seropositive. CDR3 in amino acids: CASSVVGTANQPQHF. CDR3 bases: TGTGCCAGCAGCGTAGTTGGGACAGCTAATCAGCCCCAGCATTTT.